This entry lists 20 T cell receptor beta chains sequenced from one sample in a study of T-cell reconstitution after alpha-beta-depleted transplantation in children. Unique molecular identifiers featured in how the TCRbeta library was prepared. TCRdb fed the PCR reads into MiXCR, producing one record per CDR3 protein. This sample has approximately 170,000 distinct CDR3 sequences; more than 9.5% occur once, and the top ten carry over 10%. Specimen: PBMCs, collected before TCRalphabeta/CD19-depleted stem cell transplant. The receptor set was obtained from a boy aged 2 to 9 with acute myeloid leukemia, due to receive a stem cell transplant.

The table lists this clonotype with many counts. V is TRBV5-1 and J is TRBJ2-1, with D tentatively TRBD2 (6 bases). Trimming removed 4 bases at V and 7 bases at J, with 21 bases between. The CDR3 runs to 16 residues. Germline assignment: CDR1 SGHRS and CDR2 YFSETQ. The CDR3 sequence is CASSPFWSRAGNEQFF. The CDR3 DNA follows: TGCGCCAGCAGCCCTTTCTGGTCCAGGGCGGGGAATGAGCAGTTCTTC.

V usage is TRBV11-2 and J usage is TRBJ2-1; TRBD1 matches 7 bases. The germline V gene has CDR1 SGHAT and CDR2 FQNNGV. After removal of 6 bases from V and 5 bases from J, the junction contained 13 bases not matched to a gene. CDR3 length: 16 residues. In nucleotides, the CDR3 is TGTGCCAGCAGTCATCCTCTGGGACAGCGGCACAATGAGCAGTTCTTC. Amino acid sequence: CASSHPLGQRHNEQFF.

Points on this clonotype: This could be a read error, since a much larger clone is one nucleotide away. J is TRBJ1-1 and V is TRBV20-1, with D hard to call. The germline gives CDR1 DFQATT, CDR2 SNEGSKA (reference sequence). CDR3 length equals 15 residues. The CDR3 DNA reads as TGCAGTGCTAGCGGGTTGGCAGCCCCGAACGCTGAAGCTTTCTTT. It is translated as CSASGLAAPNAEAFF.

There are many counts of this clonotype. V and J are TRBV25-1 and TRBJ2-1, with no clear D. Trimming stripped 1 base from V and 8 bases from J, with 9 bases between. The CDR3 sequence is 13 residues long. The germline V gene encodes CDR1 MGHDK and CDR2 SYGVNS. This CDR3 is CASSEWAMDEQFF. Written as DNA, the CDR3 is TGTGCCAGCAGTGAATGGGCAATGGATGAGCAGTTCTTC. The full variable domain, completed using reference TRBV25-1 and TRBJ2-1, is EADIYQTPRYLVIGTGKKITLECSQTMGHDKMYWYQQDPGMELHLIHYSYGVNSTEKGDLSSESTVSRIRTEHFPLTLESARPSHTSQYLCASSEWAMDEQFFGPGTRLTVL.

This clonotype came up many times. The CDR3 nucleotides are TGTGCCAGCAGCCACCGACTAGCGGGGGCCCAAAGCTCCTACAATGAGCAGTTCTTC. It codes for CASSHRLAGAQSSYNEQFF. The chain joins TRBV11-1 to TRBJ2-1; 12 bases are a match to TRBD2. CDR3 length equals 19 residues. Germline V gives CDR1 SGHAT, CDR2 FQDESV (reference sequence). Trimming took 5 bases from V and 0 from J; bases not matched to a gene: 11.

The gene calls are TRBV9 and TRBJ1-2, with a tentative D call TRBD1 (6 bases). This CDR3 contains 15 residues. Germline V lookup: CDR1 SGDLS, CDR2 YYNGEE. Trimming pared 0 bases from V and 4 bases from J, leaving 13 bases between. CDR3 DNA sequence: TGTGCCAGCAGCGTAGCGGGGGGGGGCGGCTATGGCTACACCTTC. Its protein product is CASSVAGGGGYGYTF. The full variable domain, its missing parts supplied by reference TRBV9 and TRBJ1-2, is DSGVTQTPKHLITATGQRVTLRCSPRSGDLSVYWYQQSLDQGLQFLIQYYNGEERAKGNILERFSAQQFPDLHSELNLSSLELGDSALYFCASSVAGGGGYGYTFGSGTRLTVV.

As concerns this clonotype: A read error may explain this, as a much larger clone is one base away. The V gene is TRBV29-1, the J gene TRBJ2-1; D could derive from TRBD1 or TRBD2 (5 bases each). This CDR3 spans 9 amino acids. V lost 4 bases to trimming and J lost 10 bases, with 5 bases between them. Looked up from germline, CDR1 is SQVTM and CDR2 is ANQGSEA. CDR3 protein: CSVGGEQFF. The CDR3 nucleotides read TGCAGCGTTGGGGGGGAGCAGTTCTTC.

This clonotype was recorded at least ten times. The rearrangement uses TRBV10-2 and TRBJ1-2; TRBD1 aligns across 11 bases. Germline V gene lookup returns CDR1 WSHSY and CDR2 SAAADI. The CDR3 has 14 amino acids. With 10 bases clipped from V and 5 bases from J, the junction kept 9 bases outside the gene matches. The DNA of the CDR3 is TGCGCCACCGGACAGGGGGCGACCTATTATGGCTACACCTTC. Protein sequence: CATGQGATYYGYTF.

The table lists this clonotype with many counts. J is TRBJ1-3 and V is TRBV20-1, with D unclear. V lost 7 bases and J 4 bases, leaving 11 bases between the germline ends. The germline V gene has CDR1 DFQATT and CDR2 SNEGSKA (reference sequence). The CDR3 contains 12 residues. The CDR3 sequence is CSVLGTGNTIYF. The CDR3 DNA follows: TGCAGTGTATTGGGCACGGGAAACACCATATATTTT.

This chain uses TRBV6-2 or TRBV6-3 with TRBJ2-1; the match to TRBD2 covers 7 bases. In germline, CDR1 is MNHEY, CDR2 SVGEGT. The V gene end was trimmed by 4 bases and the J gene end by 12 bases; junction bases not matched to a gene: 15. CDR3 length equals 15 residues. The CDR3 loop reads CASSSGTTLTMRQFF. CDR3 DNA sequence: TGTGCCAGCAGTTCCGGGACTACCCTTACAATGAGGCAGTTCTTC.

V is TRBV7-2 and J is TRBJ1-1; D unresolved. Germline CDR1 SGHTA, CDR2 FQGNSA. CDR3 size: 13 residues. The V and J ends lost 5 bases and 3 bases respectively, with 10 bases between them. CDR3 DNA sequence: TGTGCCAGCAGCCCCATCCTGGACACTGAAGCTTTCTTT. Its translation: CASSPILDTEAFF.

This clonotype was counted at least ten times. The V call is TRBV7-9, the J call TRBJ2-1, with 9 bases aligning to TRBD1. Trimming cost V 4 bases and J 0 bases; bases outside gene matches: 10. The V gene's germline CDR1 is SEHNR and CDR2 FQNEAQ (reference sequence). The CDR3 loop spans 18 amino acids. CDR3 in amino acids: CASSSTITGQGSYNEQFF. CDR3 sequence (DNA): TGTGCCAGCAGCTCCACGATAACGGGACAGGGCTCCTACAATGAGCAGTTCTTC.

This clonotype was seen ten or more times. This chain uses TRBV10-3 with TRBJ2-5; TRBD1 or TRBD2 may be the D gene (5 bases each). V lost 3 bases and J 5 bases, leaving 16 bases between the germline ends. The CDR3 contains 15 residues. Germline V gene sequence: CDR1 ENHRY, CDR2 SYGVKD. CDR3 sequence reads: CAISDEGLKGETQYF. CDR3 nucleotides: TGTGCCATCAGTGATGAGGGCCTTAAGGGGGAGACCCAGTACTTC.

This clonotype was recorded a few times. V is TRBV3-1 and J is TRBJ2-5; D uncertain. CDR1 and CDR2 (germline): LGHDT, YNNKEL (reference sequence). This CDR3 comprises 15 residues. The V end was cut by 0 bases, the J end by 3 bases, with 11 bases between. DNA of the CDR3: TGTGCCAGCAGCCAAGAGCGGCTATCAGAAGAGACCCAGTACTTC. It is translated as CASSQERLSEETQYF.

The table lists this clonotype with many counts. V usage is TRBV20-1 and J usage is TRBJ1-1; D remains unclear. Germline values: CDR1 DFQATT, CDR2 SNEGSKA (reference sequence). The V end was cut by 6 bases, the J end by 3 bases, with 14 bases between. This CDR3 has 13 amino acids. CDR3 coding DNA: TGCAGTGCGAAAGGGAACAGATACACTGAAGCTTTCTTT. Its translation: CSAKGNRYTEAFF.

This clonotype has a count of ten or more. The V and J genes are TRBV7-8 and TRBJ2-5; 8 bases fit TRBD2. Per the germline V gene, CDR1 is SGHVS and CDR2 is FQNEAQ. V gave up 1 base and J gave up 5 bases; unmatched junction bases: 9. The CDR3 is 16 residues long. The CDR3 nucleotides read TGTGCCAGCAGCTTAGTCCGGCAGCGGGAGAGCGAGACCCAGTACTTC. Translating it yields CASSLVRQRESETQYF.

This clonotype was counted at least ten times. This sequence joins TRBV5-1 and TRBJ2-3; D call uncertain. The V gene lost 0 bases and the J gene lost 6 bases, with 8 bases spanning the gap. CDR3 size: 13 residues. Looked up from germline, CDR1 is SGHRS and CDR2 is YFSETQ. CDR3 sequence reads: CASSLEFGDTQYF. Written as DNA, the CDR3 is TGCGCCAGCAGCTTGGAATTTGGGGATACGCAGTATTTT.

The chain joins TRBV27 to TRBJ2-7; D remains ambiguous. Germline V CDR1 and CDR2: MNHEY, SMNVEV (reference sequence). Trimming cost V 5 bases and J 0 bases, with 14 bases left between them. The CDR3 is made up of 15 amino acids. CDR3 protein: CASSRVYESSYEQYF. The CDR3, as DNA: TGTGCCAGCAGTCGGGTGTATGAGAGCTCCTACGAGCAGTACTTC.

This clonotype was recorded many times. The chain joins TRBV9 to TRBJ2-3; the match to TRBD1 covers 12 bases. The CDR3 has 19 amino acids. The V segment lost 6 bases and the J segment 2 bases; nucleotides outside the gene matches: 16. From germline, CDR1 is SGDLS and CDR2 YYNGEE. The CDR3 here is CASNAAGQGAPPSTDTQYF. The CDR3 nucleotides read TGTGCCAGCAACGCCGCGGGACAGGGGGCCCCTCCCTCCACAGATACGCAGTATTTT.

This clonotype was detected many times. The rearrangement uses TRBV5-5 and TRBJ1-2, with 9 bases lining up with TRBD1. The CDR3 is 15 amino acids. Trimming took 0 bases from V and 7 from J; bases not matched to a gene: 7. Germline assignment: CDR1 SGHKS and CDR2 YYEKEE (reference sequence). The CDR3 protein is CASSLGGTGISGYTF. For the CDR3, the DNA is TGTGCCAGCAGCTTGGGAGGGACAGGGATATCTGGCTACACCTTC.